The T cell receptor beta chain described here comes from a study of OX40 agonist ivuxolimab in advanced cancers. The overall study: Given to patients was ivuxolimab, an agonistic anti-OX40 (CD134) antibody.

Regarding this clone: What it binds is unknown.

TCRdb's table, derived via immunoSEQ multiplex PCR, lists solely in-frame clones and lacks some. Of 50,000 to 65,000 clones in the sample, roughly 77% were seen once. The CDR3 is 13 amino acids. V lost 0 bases, J lost 8 bases, and 7 bases lay in between. Germline V gene lookup returns CDR1 LNHNV and CDR2 YYDKDF (reference sequence). Study conclusions and caveats: Patients who responded partially at 0.1-3.0 mg/kg showed clonal expansion ranking among the lowest. Not determined was the antigen specificity of the expanded peripheral T cells.

V is TRBV15 and J is TRBJ1-4; D is undetermined. The clonotype originates from an adult with an advanced solid tumor such as melanoma, head and neck, liver or kidney cancer. The source material was CD4+ or CD8+ T cells sorted from blood, sampled in a trial of the OX40 agonist ivuxolimab. CDR3 region: CATSRDPREKLFF. CDR3 nucleotide sequence: TGTGCCACCAGCAGAGATCCGAGAGAAAAACTGTTTTTT.